The T cell receptor beta chain under discussion was sequenced for a study of OX40 agonist ivuxolimab in advanced cancers. Study information: Dose-escalation cases comprised hepatocellular carcinoma, melanoma, renal cell or head and neck cancer. Partial responses were achieved by three patients, one with hepatocellular carcinoma and two with cutaneous melanoma.

Germline loops: CDR1 SGDLS, CDR2 YYNGEE. Trimming took off 0 bases at V and 4 bases at J, with 6 bases between the two ends. This CDR3 has 13 residues. The method was immunoSEQ multiplex PCR; TCRdb's version includes in-frame clones alone and lacks a portion of them. This sample yields over 60,000 clones, of which more than 70% are seen a single time; around 2.1% belongs to the top ten. The chain couples TRBV9 to TRBJ2-3, with D uncertain. This receptor was taken from an adult with an advanced solid tumor such as melanoma, head and neck, liver or kidney cancer. This specimen was CD4+ or CD8+ T cells sorted from blood, taken in a trial of the OX40 agonist ivuxolimab. The CDR3 nucleotides are TGTGCCAGCAGCGTAGGCCCCCCAGATACGCAGTATTTT. Amino acid sequence: CASSVGPPDTQYF.